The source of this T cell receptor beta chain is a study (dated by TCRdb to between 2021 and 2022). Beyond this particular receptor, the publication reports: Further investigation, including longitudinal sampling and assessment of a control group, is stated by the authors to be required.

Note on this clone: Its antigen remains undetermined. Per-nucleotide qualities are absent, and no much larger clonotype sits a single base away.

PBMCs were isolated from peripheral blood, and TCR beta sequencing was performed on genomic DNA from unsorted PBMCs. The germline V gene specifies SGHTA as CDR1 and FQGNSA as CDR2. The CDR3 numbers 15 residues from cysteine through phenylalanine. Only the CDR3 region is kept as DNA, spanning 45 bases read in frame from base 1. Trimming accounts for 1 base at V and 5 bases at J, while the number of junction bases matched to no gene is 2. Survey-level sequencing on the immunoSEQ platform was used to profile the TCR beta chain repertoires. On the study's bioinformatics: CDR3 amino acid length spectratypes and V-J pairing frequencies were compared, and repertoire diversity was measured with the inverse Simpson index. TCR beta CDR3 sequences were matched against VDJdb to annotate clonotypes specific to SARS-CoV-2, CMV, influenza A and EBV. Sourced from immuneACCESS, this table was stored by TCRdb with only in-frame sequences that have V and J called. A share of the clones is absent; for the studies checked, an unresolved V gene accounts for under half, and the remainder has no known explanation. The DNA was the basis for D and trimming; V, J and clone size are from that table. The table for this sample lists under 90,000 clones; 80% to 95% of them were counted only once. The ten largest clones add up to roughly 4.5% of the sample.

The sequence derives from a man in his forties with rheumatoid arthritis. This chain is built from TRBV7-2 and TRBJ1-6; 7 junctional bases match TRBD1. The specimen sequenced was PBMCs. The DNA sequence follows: TGTGCCAGCAGCTTAGTCAGGGGGAATAATTCACCCCTCCACTTT. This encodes CASSLVRGNNSPLHF.